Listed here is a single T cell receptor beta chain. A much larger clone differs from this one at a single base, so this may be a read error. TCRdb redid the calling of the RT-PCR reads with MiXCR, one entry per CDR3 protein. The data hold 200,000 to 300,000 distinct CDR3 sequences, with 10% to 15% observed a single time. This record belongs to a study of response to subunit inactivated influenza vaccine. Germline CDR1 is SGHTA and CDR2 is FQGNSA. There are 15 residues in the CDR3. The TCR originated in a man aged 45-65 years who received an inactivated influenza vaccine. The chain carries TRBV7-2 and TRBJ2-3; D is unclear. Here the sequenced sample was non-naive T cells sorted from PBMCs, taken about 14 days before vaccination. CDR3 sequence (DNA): TGTGCCAGCAGCTCCGACGGCCGATCCACAGATACGCACTATTTT. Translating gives CASSSDGRSTDTHYF.